This entry describes one TCR beta chain. This clone's antigen is unknown. No base qualities exist here, and no much larger clone lies one base off it. TCRbeta CDR3 regions were amplified from genomic DNA by means of the immunoSEQ Assay, a bias-controlled multiplex PCR. On the authors' methods: The number of nucleated cells in each sample was estimated from the amplification of reference gene primers within the assay. To quantify the absolute abundance of each unique TCRbeta CDR3 rearrangement, sequence reads were collapsed and filtered. For each sample, productive Simpson clonality was calculated as the square root of Simpson's diversity index across productive rearrangements. The clones in this table, taken by TCRdb from immuneACCESS, are in-frame only. Not every clone is retained; where verified, under half of the shortfall comes from an unresolved V gene, and the cause of the rest is unknown. V and J calls and clone size are given by that table; D and trimming were obtained from the DNA. In all, the sample holds approximately 220,000 clones, and about 86% of those were seen once. 3.8% of the sample goes to the ten largest clones.

The germline V gene provides CDR1 SGHTA and CDR2 FQGNSA. The CDR3 runs 15 amino acids, cysteine and phenylalanine included. Only the CDR3 portion is preserved as DNA: 45 bases, with reading frame beginning at the first base. The junction carries 14 bases between V and J, which are trimmed by 2 bases and 5 bases respectively. Participants in the prospective study were enrolled through a virtual design, were aged about 18 to 100 years, and lived in 20 to 30 United States geographic areas. To assign participants to cohorts, the prospective study relied on clinical history that participants themselves reported in a screening survey and a study questionnaire. In the prospective study, whole blood, serum and a nasopharyngeal or oropharyngeal swab were collected from each participant by mobile phlebotomists. Participants in the prospective study had the option to provide additional blood draws and questionnaires over a 2-month period. Prospective study blood samples were shipped either frozen or at room temperature before DNA extraction.

The data were obtained in a study of blood T cell repertoires in COVID-19 (dated by TCRdb to 2018 to 2021). In the study overall: Collaborator samples came from the United States, Italy and Spain and covered acute and convalescent phases of COVID-19. The dataset comprised deeply sampled blood TCRbeta repertoires from subjects exposed to, actively infected with, or recovered from COVID-19. Where available, HLA class I and class II types were obtained from metadata supplied by the sample provider rather than from assay-based typing. The prospective study material was composed of cDNA or gDNA derived from T cells, B-cell-depleted T cells, or PBMCs. The repertoires were released in a freely available public database intended as a resource for research on the immune response to SARS-CoV-2. The samples were drawn from two sources: the first 160 participants of the ongoing ImmuneRACE study, and 1,200 or so subjects contributed by 6 global collaborators. Sample metadata almost always included a de-identified subject ID, COVID-19 status, age in years and sex. The investigation overall reported the following: Clinical and demographic metadata were provided uncurated, with the amount varying by source and participant.

The sample comprised PBMCs or T cells enriched from blood (not recorded which). The sequence derives from a middle-aged woman with acute COVID-19. The V gene is TRBV7-2 and the J gene is TRBJ2-3; the D segment cannot be called with confidence. At the DNA level, the sequence is TGTGCCAGCAGCTTACCGATCCGAGGTGAAGATACGCAGTATTTT. Its protein product is CASSLPIRGEDTQYF.